A single sample is the source of the 10 T cell receptor beta chains below, sequenced in a study of cytomegalovirus exposure and HLA in healthy donors (dated by TCRdb to the late 2010s). Preparation of the library involved the immunoSEQ multiplex PCR assay. For the multiplex PCR, a mixture combining 60 forward primers for TCR Vbeta segments and 13 reverse primers for TCR Jbeta segments was used. Entries here come from immuneACCESS through TCRdb and include only in-frame sequences with V and J called. Some clones fail to appear in such tables; in the studies checked, an unresolved V gene covers under half of the shortfall, and the cause of the remainder is unknown. The sample table lists around 140,000 clones, roughly 70% of them with a count of one. The ten most abundant clones make up about 3.9% of the sample. The source material was PBMCs. Every receptor here comes from a man aged 45 to 65 in good health and CMV-seropositive.

V gene TRBV18 combines with J gene TRBJ2-7; D gene unclear. The length of the CDR3 is 13 residues. CDR1 KGHSH and CDR2 LQKENI come from the germline V gene. V gave up 2 bases and J gave up 1 base, with 6 bases separating them. Here the CDR3 reads CASSPVTSYEQYF. In DNA form, the CDR3 reads TGTGCCAGCTCACCAGTCACTTCCTACGAGCAGTACTTC.

This chain links TRBV4-3 with TRBJ2-3; 7 bases are shared with TRBD1. The CDR3 is made up of 15 amino acids. The germline V gene has CDR1 LGHNA and CDR2 YSLEER. Trimming cost V 5 bases and J 0 bases; bases outside gene matches: 5. In DNA form, the CDR3 reads TGCGCCAGCAGCTGGGGACAGACTAGCACAGATACGCAGTATTTT. Translation: CASSWGQTSTDTQYF.

The chain combines TRBV13 with TRBJ1-1; D may be TRBD1 (5 bases). The CDR3 loop spans 15 amino acids. V was shortened by 8 bases and J by 7 bases, with 23 bases between the two germline ends. CDR1 is PRHDT, CDR2 FYEKMQ, per germline (reference sequence). The CDR3 DNA reads TGTGCCAGCCGCTATCGGGGTCCAGCGGGACTTGAAGCTTTCTTT. Translating it yields CASRYRGPAGLEAFF.

The chain recombines TRBV7-9 with TRBJ2-7; TRBD1 matches at 10 bases. The germline V gene encodes CDR1 SEHNR and CDR2 FQNEAQ (reference sequence). V gave up 5 bases and J gave up 9 bases; unmatched junction bases: 16. The CDR3 sequence is 16 residues long. For the CDR3, the DNA is TGTGCCAGCAGCCTAGTGGGGACAGGGGAACTTCTGGGGCAGTACTTC. Translating gives CASSLVGTGELLGQYF.

This clone was recorded once. This rearrangement joins TRBV20-1 to TRBJ1-1; D is uncertain. There are 11 residues in the CDR3. Germline CDR1 reads DFQATT; CDR2 reads SNEGSKA (reference sequence). V lost 6 bases and J lost 11, with 16 bases in between. The CDR3: CSATTPERAFF. The CDR3 region has the DNA TGCAGTGCAACTACCCCGGAGAGGGCTTTCTTT.

The V call is TRBV5-1, the J call TRBJ2-3, with unresolved D. From germline, CDR1 is SGHRS and CDR2 YFSETQ. The V gene lost 6 bases and the J gene lost 6 bases, with 11 bases spanning the gap. The CDR3 is made up of 12 amino acids. The CDR3: CASTPPSDTQYF. The CDR3 nucleotides read TGCGCCAGCACCCCCCCGAGTGATACGCAGTATTTT.

This clone was found once. This chain joins TRBV7-2 and TRBJ2-3; D unclear. V shed 5 bases and J shed 5 bases, with 5 bases lying between them. The CDR3 extends over 11 amino acids. Per the germline V gene, CDR1 is SGHTA and CDR2 is FQGNSA. The CDR3 region has the DNA TGTGCCAGCAGCCGGTTAGATACGCAGTATTTT. Amino acid sequence: CASSRLDTQYF.

This clone was detected once. The chain recombines TRBV5-5 with TRBJ1-1; D gene uncertain. Per germline, CDR1 SGHKS and CDR2 YYEKEE (reference sequence). The CDR3 is 12 residues long. Trimming took 4 bases from V and 8 from J, leaving 12 bases between them. The CDR3 reads CASSPLGSEAFF. The CDR3 DNA follows: TGTGCCAGCAGCCCGCTCGGGTCCGAAGCTTTCTTT.

J is TRBJ2-3 and V is TRBV27, with TRBD2 identical over 7 bases. V lost 0 bases and J lost 5; bases outside the gene matches: 5. CDR3 size: 15 residues. CDR1 and CDR2 from the germline V gene are MNHEY and SMNVEV (reference sequence). CDR3 sequence reads: CASSLSQLAEDTQYF. For the CDR3, the DNA is TGTGCCAGCAGTTTATCGCAGCTAGCGGAAGATACGCAGTATTTT.

The genes are TRBV2 and TRBJ2-2; 7 nucleotides match TRBD2. V dropped 3 bases and J dropped 7; count of bases not matched to a gene: 5. Germline V gene sequence: CDR1 SNHLY, CDR2 FYNNEI. The CDR3 is 14 residues long. DNA for the CDR3: TGTGCCAGCAGTGATAGACAGCGGGGCGGGGAGCTGTTTTTT. Its protein product is CASSDRQRGGELFF.